This T cell receptor beta chain was recovered during a study of cytomegalovirus exposure and HLA in healthy donors. CDR1 and CDR2 (germline): SGHTA, FQGNSA. Trimming cost V 2 bases and J 4 bases; bases outside gene matches: 4. CDR3 size: 15 residues. The primer mix had 60 Vbeta and 13 Jbeta primers. Produced via immunoSEQ multiplex PCR; TCRdb's table is partial and in-frame only. The sample yields more than 95,000 clones, roughly 15% seen once. V is TRBV7-2 and J is TRBJ2-1, with 8 bases identical to TRBD2. The sequencing input was PBMCs. The TCR sequence derives from a female donor in good health and CMV-seronegative. The CDR3 here is CASSLSGGYYNEQFF. In nucleotides, the CDR3 is TGTGCCAGCAGCTTAAGCGGGGGCTATTACAATGAGCAGTTCTTC.